The 5 T cell receptor beta chains listed next were all sequenced from one sample in a study of CD8+CD57+ T cells in acquired aplastic anemia. Genomic DNA constituted the template upon which TCR beta VDJ and CDR3 profiling was performed. TCRdb independently ran MiXCR on the reads; one entry per CDR3 protein. There are around 200,000 distinct CDR3 sequences in the sample; about half occur only once, and 10% to 15% lies in the top ten. In patients chosen for sequencing, flow cytometry had shown CD8+CD57+ cell expansion. Sequencing used sorted CD4+, CD8+, or CD8+CD57+ T cells (not recorded which) from PBMCs. These TCRs come from a human donor with aplastic anemia.

The V gene is TRBV7-2, the J gene TRBJ2-1, with TRBD1 identical over 8 bases. The CDR3 length is 12 residues. Germline loops: CDR1 SGHTA, CDR2 FQGNSA. After removal of 1 base from V and 12 bases from J, the junction contained 2 bases not matched to a gene. The CDR3 sequence is CASSLEDRGQFF. CDR3 bases: TGTGCCAGCAGCTTAGAAGACAGGGGGCAGTTCTTC.

Written as DNA, the CDR3 is TGTGCCAGCAGGGACTCGACAGGGGCGCGAGGACAGCCCCAGCATTTT. Amino acids: CASRDSTGARGQPQHF. V gene TRBV28 combines with J gene TRBJ1-5; 8 nucleotides align to TRBD1. The CDR3 runs to 16 residues. Germline-derived CDR1 and CDR2 are MDHEN and SYDVKM. V shed 6 bases and J 7 bases; nucleotides not matched to a gene: 14.

This clonotype was seen a few times. V usage is TRBV29-1 and J usage is TRBJ1-1; D not resolved. Trimming removed 4 bases from V and 1 base from J, with 10 bases in between. The CDR3 loop spans 13 amino acids. Germline V gene lookup returns CDR1 SQVTM and CDR2 ANQGSEA. Written as DNA, the CDR3 is TGCAGCGTTGCTTCGGCAGGGAACACTGAAGCTTTCTTT. Protein product: CSVASAGNTEAFF.

This clonotype was counted only a few times. The chain couples TRBV2 to TRBJ2-1, with 9 bases fitting TRBD2. Per the germline V gene, CDR1 is SNHLY and CDR2 is FYNNEI. CDR3 length equals 15 residues. The J segment lost 6 bases and the V segment lost 5 bases, leaving 8 bases of the junction unmatched. CDR3 DNA: TGTGCCAGCAGTCCCCGGGCGGGGGGGCCCAATGAGCAGTTCTTC. This encodes CASSPRAGGPNEQFF.

V gene TRBV19 combines with J gene TRBJ1-3; D gene ambiguous. This CDR3 contains 14 residues. V was cut by 7 bases and J by 4 bases, with 14 bases left in between. The V gene's germline CDR1 is LNHDA and CDR2 SQIVND (reference sequence). The DNA of the CDR3 is TGTGCCAGTACGAAGACGGGTTCGGGAAACACCATATATTTT. Translated: CASTKTGSGNTIYF.